This record looks at one TCR beta chain sequence and its context. This clonotype was observed many times. This clone's antigen is unknown. No base quality information exists; no much larger clone differs at one position. The sample is drawn from a study (dated by TCRdb to the mid-2010s). The germline V gene encodes CDR1 MNHEY and CDR2 SVGAGI. Deletion took 0 bases off V and 1 base off J, with a span of 15 bases between the germline ends. The CDR3 measures 17 amino acids from cysteine to phenylalanine. Left in the record is the CDR3 DNA by itself, 51 bases read in frame from the first base. The receptor library was made with RT-PCR. The sequencing machine was an Illumina MiSeq. TCRdb's own reprocessing of the public reads used fastp at Q25 and MiXCR and kept productive beta chains. Entries are consolidated by CDR3 protein sequence, retaining the most common genes and DNA. The sample table records hundreds of thousands of distinct CDR3 sequences; approximately 15% of these occur just once. The ten largest clones capture about 3.9% of the sample.

The chain uses TRBV6-5 and TRBJ1-1; tentative D gene TRBD1, with 6 bases matching. What was sequenced was memory CD4+ T cells from blood. This TCR was sampled from a female donor in good health, serving as a healthy control. The DNA sequence is TGTGCCAGCAGTTACTCGGGACACCTAAACCGGAACACTGAAGCTTTCTTT. It translates to CASSYSGHLNRNTEAFF.